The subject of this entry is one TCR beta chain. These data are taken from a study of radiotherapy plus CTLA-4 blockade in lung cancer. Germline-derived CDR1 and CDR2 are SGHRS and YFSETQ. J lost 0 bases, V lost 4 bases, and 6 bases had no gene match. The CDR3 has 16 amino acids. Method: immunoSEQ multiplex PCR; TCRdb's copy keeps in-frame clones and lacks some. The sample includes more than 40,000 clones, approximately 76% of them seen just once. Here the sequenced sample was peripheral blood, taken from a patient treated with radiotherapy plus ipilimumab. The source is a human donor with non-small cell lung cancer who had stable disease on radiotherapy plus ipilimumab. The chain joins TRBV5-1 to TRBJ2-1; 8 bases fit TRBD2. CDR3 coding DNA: TGCGCCAGCAGCCGGATTGCGGGGGGCTCCTACAATGAGCAGTTCTTC. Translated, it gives CASSRIAGGSYNEQFF.